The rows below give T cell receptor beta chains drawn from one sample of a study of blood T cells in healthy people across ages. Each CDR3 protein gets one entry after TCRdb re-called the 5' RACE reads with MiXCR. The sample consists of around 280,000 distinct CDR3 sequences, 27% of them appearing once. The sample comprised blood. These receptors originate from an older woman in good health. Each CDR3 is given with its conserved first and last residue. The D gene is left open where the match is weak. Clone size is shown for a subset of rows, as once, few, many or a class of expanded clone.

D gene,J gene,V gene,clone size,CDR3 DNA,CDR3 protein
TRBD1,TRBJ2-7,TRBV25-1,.,TGTGCCAGCAGAGGGGGCGTCTCATCCTACGAGCAGTACTTC,CASRGGVSSYEQYF
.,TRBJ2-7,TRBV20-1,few,TGCAGTGCTAGGGTTTCACAGGGCGAGCAGTACTTC,CSARVSQGEQYF
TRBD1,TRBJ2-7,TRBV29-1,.,TGCAGCGCCGGACAGGGGCTTTACGAGCAGTACTTC,CSAGQGLYEQYF
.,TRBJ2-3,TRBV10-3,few,TGTGCCATCAGGGGTCGGCAGGGCCCTACAGATACGCAGTATTTT,CAIRGRQGPTDTQYF
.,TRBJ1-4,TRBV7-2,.,TGTGCCAGCAGCTTACCAAATCCCGGGGGGATAAATGAAAAACTGTTTTTT,CASSLPNPGGINEKLFF
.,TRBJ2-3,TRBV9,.,TGTGCCAGCAGCGTAGAAGGATCCACAGATACGCAGTATTTT,CASSVEGSTDTQYF
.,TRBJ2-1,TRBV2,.,TGTGCCAGCAGTGTGGAGACTAGGATCAATGAGCAGTTCTTC,CASSVETRINEQFF
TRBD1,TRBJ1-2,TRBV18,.,TGTGCCAGCTCACCGTGGGACAGGGCCTCTACCTATGGCTACACCTTC,CASSPWDRASTYGYTF
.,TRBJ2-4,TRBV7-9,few,TGTGCCAGCAGCTTACAACAGGGAAACATTCAGTACTTC,CASSLQQGNIQYF
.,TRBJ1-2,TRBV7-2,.,TGTGCCAGCAGCTTCGGTACAGGTTTATATGGCTACACCTTC,CASSFGTGLYGYTF
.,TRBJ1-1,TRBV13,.,TGTGCCAGCAGCTATCGGCCGGGGGGGCCGAACACTGAAGCTTTCTTT,CASSYRPGGPNTEAFF
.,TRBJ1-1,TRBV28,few,TGTGCCAGCAGCGTGTCAGGGACCACTGAAGCTTTCTTT,CASSVSGTTEAFF
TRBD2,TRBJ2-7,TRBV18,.,TGTGCCAGCTCACCATACGGGACTACCAACGAGCAGTACTTC,CASSPYGTTNEQYF
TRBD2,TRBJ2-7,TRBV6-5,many,TGTGCCAGCAGTTACTCGTCTGCTAGCGGGAGTCAGCAGTACTTC,CASSYSSASGSQQYF
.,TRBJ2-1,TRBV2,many,TGTGCCAGCAGTGAAGCCTCCGGTCAGGGTGAGCAGTTCTTC,CASSEASGQGEQFF
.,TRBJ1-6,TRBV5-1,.,TGCGCCAGCAGCGGGCAGGGGCAAAATTCACCCCTCCACTTT,CASSGQGQNSPLHF
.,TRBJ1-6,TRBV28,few,TGTGCCAGCACCTCCAGATATAATTCACCCCTCCACTTT,CASTSRYNSPLHF
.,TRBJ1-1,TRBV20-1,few,TGCAGTGCTGTAGACAGTGAAGCTTTCTTT,CSAVDSEAFF
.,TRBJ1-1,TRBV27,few,TGTGCCAGTCGGGCCTCGAGCACTGAAGCTTCCTTT,CASRASSTEASF
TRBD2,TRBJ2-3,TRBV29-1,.,TGCAGCCTTCCTAGCGGGGGCGGTGATACGCAGTATTTT,CSLPSGGGDTQYF
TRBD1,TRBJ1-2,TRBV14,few,TGTGCCAGCAGCGTCAACAGGGGGTATGGCTACACCTTC,CASSVNRGYGYTF
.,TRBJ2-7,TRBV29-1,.,TGCAGCGTTGGATCGGACGAGCAGTACTTC,CSVGSDEQYF
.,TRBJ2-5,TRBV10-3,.,TGTGCCATCAGTGATCTCACAGGGTCGGGAGAGCAGTACTTC,CAISDLTGSGEQYF
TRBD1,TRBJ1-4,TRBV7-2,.,TGTGCCAGCAGCCCGACGGGACAGTTCAATGAAAAACTGTTTTTT,CASSPTGQFNEKLFF
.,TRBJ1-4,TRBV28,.,TGTGCCAGCAGTTTGCGGGGGAGGGCCAATGAAAAACTGTTTTTT,CASSLRGRANEKLFF
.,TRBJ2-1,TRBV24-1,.,TGTGCCACCAGTGTAGGCCCCGGCTCCTACAATGAGCAGTTCTTC,CATSVGPGSYNEQFF
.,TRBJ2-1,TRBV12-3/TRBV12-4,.,TGTGCCAGCAGTTCCGCCGGAGGGATCGCCGTTCAGTTCTTC,CASSSAGGIAVQFF
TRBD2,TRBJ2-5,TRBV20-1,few,TGCAGTGCTAGAGATCGGGCGGGAGGGCCGAAGGAGACCCAGTACTTC,CSARDRAGGPKETQYF
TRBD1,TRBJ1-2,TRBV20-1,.,TGCAGTGCACCGACCGGGACAGGAGGGGAACATGGCTACACCTTC,CSAPTGTGGEHGYTF
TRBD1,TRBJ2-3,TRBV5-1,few,TGCGCCAGCAGCTTGAGCTCCCGGACAGGGGGAAGAACAGATACGCAGTATTTT,CASSLSSRTGGRTDTQYF
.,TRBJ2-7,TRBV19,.,TGTGCCAGTAGTACCCGCACAGGGACCGAGCAGTACTTC,CASSTRTGTEQYF
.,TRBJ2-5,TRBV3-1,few,TGTGCCAGCAGCCAACCGGAGATTCTAGAGACCCAGTACTTC,CASSQPEILETQYF
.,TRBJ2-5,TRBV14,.,TGTGCCAGCAGCCAAGTGGAGTATAGAGTGAGAGTACAAGAGACCCAGTACTTC,CASSQVEYRVRVQETQYF
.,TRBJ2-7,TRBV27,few,TGTGCCAGCAGTCCCCAAGGGGTGGGTCACGAGCAGTACTTC,CASSPQGVGHEQYF
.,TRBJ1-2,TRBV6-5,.,TGTGCCAGCGCGGGACCCAGCTATGGCTACACCTTC,CASAGPSYGYTF
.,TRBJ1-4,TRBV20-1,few,TGCAGTGCCATGACAGGCGGAGGAGAAAAACTGTTTTTT,CSAMTGGGEKLFF
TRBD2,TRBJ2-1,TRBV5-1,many,TGCGCCAGCAGCTTGGGTTTTGGACTAGCGGGTAAAGCCTACAATGAGCAGTTCTTC,CASSLGFGLAGKAYNEQFF
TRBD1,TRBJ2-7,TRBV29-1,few,TGCAGCGTGGTTACCGGGACAGCCTACGAGCGGTACTTC,CSVVTGTAYERYF
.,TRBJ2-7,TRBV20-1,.,TGCAGTGCTAGAGGGGGGGGCGAGGGCCTGAACTACGAGCAGTACTTC,CSARGGGEGLNYEQYF
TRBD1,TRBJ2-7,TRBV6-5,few,TGTGCCAGCAGTTCCCTTAATTTTGGGACAGGGAGCTCCTACGAGCAGTACTTC,CASSSLNFGTGSSYEQYF
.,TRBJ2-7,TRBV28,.,TGTGCCAGCAGTTCTCTACTACAGGGCAGGTCCTACGAGCAGTACTTC,CASSSLLQGRSYEQYF
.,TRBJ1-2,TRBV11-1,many,TGTGCCAGCAGCCCCAGACAGGAGAACTATGGCTACACCTTC,CASSPRQENYGYTF
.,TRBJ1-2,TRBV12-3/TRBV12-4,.,TGTGCCAGCAGTAAGGCCCGCGAGTGCACCTTC,CASSKARECTF
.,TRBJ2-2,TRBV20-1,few,TGCAGTGCTAGACAGACGGCCTCCGGGGAGCTGTTTTTT,CSARQTASGELFF
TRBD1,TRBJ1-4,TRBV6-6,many,TGTGCCAGCAGCACGCAGGGGGCCGGCGGCACTAATGAAAAACTGTTTTTT,CASSTQGAGGTNEKLFF
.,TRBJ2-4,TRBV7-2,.,TGTGCCAGCAGCTTACCGCTGAGTAGCGGAAAAAACATTCAGTACTTC,CASSLPLSSGKNIQYF
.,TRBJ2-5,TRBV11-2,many,TGTGCCAGCAGGGCTGGGTTGAATCGGGAGACCCAGTACTTC,CASRAGLNRETQYF
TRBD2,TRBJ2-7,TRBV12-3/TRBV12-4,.,TGTGCCAGCAGTCCATGGACTAGCGGGAGATACGAGCAGTACTTC,CASSPWTSGRYEQYF
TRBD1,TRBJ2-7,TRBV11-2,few,TGTGCCAGCAGCTTAGGACAGGGCACCTACGGGCAGTACTTC,CASSLGQGTYGQYF
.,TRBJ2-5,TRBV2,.,TGTGCCAGCAGTGCGGGGCGCAAGGCAGAGACCCAGTACTTC,CASSAGRKAETQYF
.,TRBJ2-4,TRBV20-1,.,TGCAGAGCTAGTCCTGCGGCGGGGCTAAAAAACATTCAGTACTTC,CRASPAAGLKNIQYF